The T cell receptor (beta chain) under discussion was sequenced for a study of blood T cells in healthy people across ages. General observations from the study: Observed TCR beta diversity per million T cells went down as age went up. This fall followed a roughly linear course with age.

Primed by a sample-barcoded 5' primer and a J-beta primer mix, a second PCR proceeded for roughly 6 to 12 cycles. Every molecule of cDNA carried a tag from a template-switch adaptor with 12 random nucleotides. MiXCR was run by TCRdb on the 5' RACE reads, yielding one entry per CDR3 protein. The sample lists roughly 800,000 distinct CDR3 sequences, roughly 40% seen once, with roughly 13% in the top ten. This clonotype was counted between two and nine times. Its antigen is still unknown. Every sample yielded at least 6.5 million isolated PBMCs. Total RNA, at least 6 micrograms per sample, came from PBMCs. The V and J ends lost 0 bases and 5 bases respectively, with 14 bases between them. Germline V lookup: CDR1 SGHRS, CDR2 YFSETQ. This CDR3 is built from 15 residues.

The chain joins TRBV5-1 to TRBJ1-2; D is ambiguous. Sequenced material: blood. The source of this sequence is a young man in good health. The CDR3 DNA reads as TGCGCCAGCAGCTTGGGGCCCCAGACGGATTATGGCTACACCTTC. This codes for CASSLGPQTDYGYTF.